This T cell receptor beta chain was sequenced in a study of tumor and adjacent non-tumor tissue in lung cancer. A modified ARM-PCR protocol with three rounds of nested PCR amplified TCRbeta. A single record per CDR3 protein comes from TCRdb applying MiXCR to the multiplex PCR reads. Seen here are over 100,000 distinct CDR3 sequences, 75% observed once, and the top ten hold 37%. RNA was extracted from bulk tissue without any cell sorting. This clonotype showed up just a few times. Its target is unknown. With 7 bases removed from V and 5 bases from J, the gap between germline ends came to 15 bases. CDR1 is MDHEN, CDR2 SYDVKM, per germline. This CDR3 has 13 amino acids. Regarding the study as a whole: Normal lung showed higher cumulative top 100 clone frequency than tumor. Shorter survival was associated with higher TCR diversity in tumors.

Sequencing used lung tumor tissue. The TCR sequence derives from a woman aged 55 to 70 with non-small cell lung cancer. This chain joins TRBV28 and TRBJ2-7; possibly TRBD1 for D (6 bases). Here the CDR3 reads CASTEGGIHEQYF. CDR3 bases: TGTGCCAGCACGGAAGGGGGTATCCACGAGCAGTACTTC.